This passage covers 7 T cell receptor beta chains from one sample sequenced in a study of shared clonotypes between healthy human individuals. This table comes from immunoSEQ multiplex PCR, and its TCRdb copy is limited to in-frame clones, with some not included. The data contain about 2.3 million clones, about 92% of them singletons. The sample was naive CD4+ T cells from PBMCs. Sample subset: CD45RA+ positively selected. These receptors came from a young man in good health. Some clones in this sample may be carry-over from other donors' samples.

Notes on this clone: This specimen includes other DNA sequences encoding the same CDR3. V gene TRBV11-2 combines with J gene TRBJ1-2; 8 positions match TRBD1. The CDR3 sequence is 14 residues long. From germline, CDR1 is SGHAT and CDR2 FQNNGV. J gave up 4 bases and V 4 bases, and 5 bases lay outside the gene matches. In nucleotides, the CDR3 is TGTGCCAGCAGCTCCGACAGGGGCGGCTATGGCTACACCTTC. It codes for CASSSDRGGYGYTF.

The rearrangement uses TRBV6-1 and TRBJ2-1, with D possibly called TRBD1 or TRBD2 (6 bases each). The CDR3 is made up of 13 amino acids. V was pared by 8 bases and J by 8 bases, with 16 bases between. Germline V lookup: CDR1 MNHNS, CDR2 SASEGT. The CDR3, as DNA: TGTGCCAGCTCCTCCCTAGGGGGGTATGAGCAGTTCTTC. It specifies CASSSLGGYEQFF.

This chain uses TRBV2 with TRBJ2-7; TRBD1 or TRBD2 may be the D gene (5 bases each). The germline V and J ends were trimmed by 4 bases and 6 bases, with 13 bases remaining between them. Germline CDR1 reads SNHLY; CDR2 reads FYNNEI. The CDR3 has 13 residues. The CDR3 bases are TGTGCCAGCAGTGCTTGGGACCTCGCCGAGCAGTACTTC. Protein sequence: CASSAWDLAEQYF.

This chain links TRBV30 with TRBJ2-7; D may be TRBD2 (5 bases). The CDR3 consists of 15 residues. Germline CDR1 and CDR2: GTSNPN and SVGIG (reference sequence). The ends were cut back, 0 bases at V and 3 bases at J, with 15 bases in the middle. CDR3 region: CAWSVGLAQNYEQYF. CDR3 in DNA: TGTGCCTGGAGTGTAGGGCTAGCTCAAAACTACGAGCAGTACTTC.

The chain has TRBV5-4 and TRBJ1-5; D ambiguous. The CDR3 spans 12 residues. The V end was cut by 2 bases, the J end by 11 bases, with 11 bases between. In germline, CDR1 is SGHNT, CDR2 YYREEE (reference sequence). CDR3 sequence reads: CASSLQGRAQHF. The DNA of the CDR3 is TGTGCCAGCAGCTTACAAGGGAGGGCCCAGCATTTT.

The chain combines TRBV2 with TRBJ1-1, with 12 bases aligning to TRBD1. Germline-derived CDR1 and CDR2 are SNHLY and FYNNEI. The junction had 9 bases not matched to a gene; V was cut back by 8 bases and J by 5 bases. The CDR3 is made up of 15 amino acids. This CDR3 is CASRGGQGAMTEAFF. DNA of the CDR3: TGTGCCAGCCGGGGGGGACAGGGGGCGATGACTGAAGCTTTCTTT.

This chain connects TRBV15 to TRBJ2-7, with 7 bases fitting TRBD2. Looked up from germline, CDR1 is LNHNV and CDR2 is YYDKDF (reference sequence). V lost 0 bases to trimming and J lost 2 bases; unmatched junction nucleotides: 13. This CDR3 has 18 amino acids. CDR3 sequence: CATSRDRAGAGLAYEQYF. The CDR3 nucleotides are TGTGCCACCAGCAGAGATCGGGCGGGAGCTGGACTGGCCTACGAGCAGTACTTC.